Listed below are T cell receptor beta chains from one sample, sequenced in a study of siplizumab effects on memory and regulatory T cells. Repertoires were generated with immunoSEQ multiplex PCR, while TCRdb's copy carries only in-frame clones and drops some. The data hold approximately 90,000 clones, with approximately 95% observed a single time. Sequenced input: non-Treg CD4+ T cells sorted from blood. The receptors originated from a human donor in good health. Both conserved end residues are part of each CDR3. Each record gives: clone size, J gene, V gene, D gene, CDR3 length, CDR3 DNA, CDR3 protein. A D gene is named only where the DNA matches it firmly. Size values are once, few and many counts, or a class for expanded clones, and some rows have none.

size: -; J: TRBJ1-1; V: TRBV12-5; D: -; length: 12; DNA: TGTGCTAGTGCTTCCCTGGGGGCTGAAGCTTTCTTT; CDR3: CASASLGAEAFF
size: -; J: TRBJ2-7; V: TRBV19; D: -; length: 14; DNA: TGTGCCAGTAGTATAACCGGGAAGAGGCACGAGCAGTACTTC; CDR3: CASSITGKRHEQYF
size: -; J: TRBJ1-2; V: TRBV30; D: -; length: 12; DNA: TGTGCCTGGAGTGGGACGGGCTATGGCTACACCTTC; CDR3: CAWSGTGYGYTF
size: -; J: TRBJ2-6; V: TRBV7-3; D: -; length: 16; DNA: TGTGCCAGCAGCTCGAAAACAGGGACTGGGGCCAACGTCCTGACTTTC; CDR3: CASSSKTGTGANVLTF
size: -; J: TRBJ1-2; V: TRBV6-5; D: -; length: 13; DNA: TGTGCCAGCAGTTACGGGTCTCGGTATGGCTACACCTTC; CDR3: CASSYGSRYGYTF
size: -; J: TRBJ2-7; V: TRBV9; D: -; length: 14; DNA: TGTGCCAGCAGCGTAGCCCCCAATTACTACGAGCAGTACTTC; CDR3: CASSVAPNYYEQYF
size: -; J: TRBJ2-5; V: TRBV30; D: -; length: 14; DNA: TGTGCCTGGAATGGGATAGCGATGGGAGAGACCCAGTACTTC; CDR3: CAWNGIAMGETQYF
size: -; J: TRBJ1-6; V: TRBV30; D: -; length: 15; DNA: TGTGCCTGGAGTGTAACTGGACAGTCCTTATCGCCCCTCCACTTT; CDR3: CAWSVTGQSLSPLHF
size: -; J: TRBJ1-2; V: TRBV12-5; D: -; length: 14; DNA: TGTGCTAGTGGTTTACCCTCGCGGGGCTATGGCTACACCTTC; CDR3: CASGLPSRGYGYTF
size: -; J: TRBJ2-1; V: TRBV7-7; D: -; length: 14; DNA: TGTGCTAGCAGCCCCCTTCAGGGACGGGATGAGCAGTTCTTC; CDR3: CASSPLQGRDEQFF
size: -; J: TRBJ2-1; V: TRBV7-3; D: TRBD2; length: 16; DNA: TGTGCCAGCAGCTATTTAGCGGGAGGCCTGATCAATGAGCAGTTCTTC; CDR3: CASSYLAGGLINEQFF
size: -; J: TRBJ2-3; V: TRBV7-9; D: -; length: 13; DNA: TGTGCCAGCAGCTTAGATGGAGGGGCTCCCCAGTATTTT; CDR3: CASSLDGGAPQYF
size: -; J: TRBJ2-3; V: TRBV6-1; D: TRBD1; length: 16; DNA: TGTGCCAGCAGTGAAGGGACAGGGGGATGGACAGATACGCAGTATTTT; CDR3: CASSEGTGGWTDTQYF
size: -; J: TRBJ2-2; V: TRBV19; D: -; length: 12; DNA: TGTGCCAGTAGTATGGACCCCCGGGAGCTGTTTTTT; CDR3: CASSMDPRELFF
size: -; J: TRBJ1-2; V: TRBV7-2; D: -; length: 15; DNA: TGTGCCAGCAGCCCTAGGCAGGGAGTGGTCTATGGCTACACCTTC; CDR3: CASSPRQGVVYGYTF
size: -; J: TRBJ2-7; V: TRBV7-9; D: -; length: 14; DNA: TGTGCCAGCAGCCCCGATAACAGCCCCTACGAGCAGTACTTC; CDR3: CASSPDNSPYEQYF
size: -; J: TRBJ1-2; V: TRBV4-1; D: -; length: 14; DNA: TGCGCCAGCAGCCATTCTAGTCCTAAATATGGCTACACCTTC; CDR3: CASSHSSPKYGYTF
size: -; J: TRBJ2-1; V: TRBV6-5; D: -; length: 15; DNA: TGTGCCAGCAGCCGAGGGGGGACTCGCGACAATGAGCAGTTCTTC; CDR3: CASSRGGTRDNEQFF
size: once; J: TRBJ2-3; V: TRBV5-1; D: TRBD2; length: 15; DNA: TGCGCCAGCAGCTTGATCGCGGGGGGCACAGATACGCAGTATTTT; CDR3: CASSLIAGGTDTQYF
size: -; J: TRBJ2-1; V: TRBV5-1; D: -; length: 15; DNA: TGCGCCAGCAAACGGGAATCGAATTCCTACAATGAGCAGTTCTTC; CDR3: CASKRESNSYNEQFF
size: -; J: TRBJ1-2; V: TRBV11-2; D: TRBD1; length: 14; DNA: TGTGCCAGCAGAAGGACAGGGAGTCTCTATGGCTACACCTTC; CDR3: CASRRTGSLYGYTF
size: -; J: TRBJ1-3; V: TRBV7-7; D: -; length: 14; DNA: TGTGCTAGCAGCTTAGCGGGGGTAGGAAACACCATATATTTT; CDR3: CASSLAGVGNTIYF
size: -; J: TRBJ2-5; V: TRBV27; D: -; length: 17; DNA: TGTGCCAGCAGCAAACGTTCGGCCGTACAGGCTAGGGAGACCCAGTACTTC; CDR3: CASSKRSAVQARETQYF
size: -; J: TRBJ1-1; V: TRBV9; D: -; length: 14; DNA: TGTGCCAGCAGCGTAGCGGTAGGCACAACTGAAGCTTTCTTT; CDR3: CASSVAVGTTEAFF
size: -; J: TRBJ2-1; V: TRBV7-9; D: -; length: 11; DNA: TGTGCCAGCAGCTTTCTTGGAGAGCAGTTCTTC; CDR3: CASSFLGEQFF
size: -; J: TRBJ1-2; V: TRBV9; D: TRBD1; length: 15; DNA: TGTGCCAGCAGCGTCCGGGACAGGGTAGGGTATGGCTACACCTTC; CDR3: CASSVRDRVGYGYTF
size: -; J: TRBJ2-6; V: TRBV29-1; D: -; length: 12; DNA: TGCAGCGTCTCCTCTGGGGCCAACGTCCTGACTTTC; CDR3: CSVSSGANVLTF
size: -; J: TRBJ1-4; V: TRBV5-1; D: -; length: 14; DNA: TGCGCCAGCAGCTTGGACGTTGTAACAGAAAAACTGTTTTTT; CDR3: CASSLDVVTEKLFF
size: once; J: TRBJ1-2; V: TRBV2; D: -; length: 16; DNA: TGTGCCAGCAGTGAGGGTAGTTGGGGTTCTGGATATGGCTACACCTTC; CDR3: CASSEGSWGSGYGYTF
size: -; J: TRBJ1-3; V: TRBV11-2; D: -; length: 15; DNA: TGTGCCAGCAGCTTTTCAGGGGTATCTGGAAACACCATATATTTT; CDR3: CASSFSGVSGNTIYF
size: -; J: TRBJ2-2; V: TRBV6-4; D: TRBD2; length: 15; DNA: TGTGCCAGCACCACGGGGAGGGCCCTCACCGGGGAGCTGTTTTTT; CDR3: CASTTGRALTGELFF
size: -; J: TRBJ2-1; V: TRBV5-1; D: -; length: 15; DNA: TGCGCCAGCAGCTTGTGGGGCCAGGTGGGCAATGAGCAGTTCTTC; CDR3: CASSLWGQVGNEQFF
size: -; J: TRBJ2-1; V: TRBV19; D: -; length: 16; DNA: TGTGCCAGTAGTATGATTGGTCAGGGGTTCAACAATGAGCAGTTCTTC; CDR3: CASSMIGQGFNNEQFF
size: few; J: TRBJ1-1; V: TRBV9; D: -; length: 14; DNA: TGTGCCAGCAGCGTAATTACGGATAACACTGAAGCTTTCTTT; CDR3: CASSVITDNTEAFF
size: -; J: TRBJ2-3; V: TRBV27; D: -; length: 13; DNA: TGTGCCAGCAGTCCATCCCACACAGATACGCAGTATTTT; CDR3: CASSPSHTDTQYF
size: -; J: TRBJ1-3; V: TRBV4-2; D: -; length: 16; DNA: TGTGCCAGCAGCCAAGATCTGCGAGTCCTCGGAAACACCATATATTTT; CDR3: CASSQDLRVLGNTIYF
size: -; J: TRBJ1-2; V: TRBV11-2; D: -; length: 15; DNA: TGTGCCAGCAGCCCTATCCCGGATACCTTCTATGGCTACACCTTC; CDR3: CASSPIPDTFYGYTF
size: -; J: TRBJ2-4; V: TRBV7-3; D: TRBD2; length: 14; DNA: TGTGCCAGCAGCTTAGTACGGGAGGGGAACATTCAGTACTTC; CDR3: CASSLVREGNIQYF
size: once; J: TRBJ2-3; V: TRBV2; D: TRBD1; length: 14; DNA: TGTGCCAGCACCAGACAGGGGTTCGCAGATACGCAGTATTTT; CDR3: CASTRQGFADTQYF
size: -; J: TRBJ1-3; V: TRBV14; D: -; length: 16; DNA: TGTGCCAGCAGCCTTCAGGCCGGGGGGCTTGGAAACACCATATATTTT; CDR3: CASSLQAGGLGNTIYF
size: -; J: TRBJ1-2; V: TRBV5-4; D: -; length: 13; DNA: TGTGCCAGCAGCTTGTCCGACCGCCAAGTTCTCGCCTTC; CDR3: CASSLSDRQVLAF
size: -; J: TRBJ1-4; V: TRBV15; D: TRBD1; length: 14; DNA: TGTGCCACCAGTTCAGGGGGCAATCGCAAAAAACTGTTTTTT; CDR3: CATSSGGNRKKLFF
size: -; J: TRBJ2-7; V: TRBV15; D: TRBD2; length: 17; DNA: TGTGCCACCAGCAATGGACTAGGACTCAAGAAGAACTACGAGCAGTACTTC; CDR3: CATSNGLGLKKNYEQYF
size: -; J: TRBJ1-5; V: TRBV5-1; D: -; length: 15; DNA: TGCGCCAGCAGCTTGGACCACGGCCACAATCAGCCCCAGCATTTT; CDR3: CASSLDHGHNQPQHF
size: -; J: TRBJ2-5; V: TRBV4-1; D: -; length: 14; DNA: TGCGCCAGCAGCCCGGACCGGATAGGCGAGACCCAGTACTTC; CDR3: CASSPDRIGETQYF
size: -; J: TRBJ1-2; V: TRBV14; D: TRBD1; length: 16; DNA: TGTGCCAGCAGCCAAGCTCTGGGGACAGGGGACTATGGCTACACCTTC; CDR3: CASSQALGTGDYGYTF
size: -; J: TRBJ2-3; V: TRBV9; D: -; length: 16; DNA: TGTGCCAGCAGCGTAGCTACTGGGGAAAGCACAGATACGCAGTATTTT; CDR3: CASSVATGESTDTQYF
size: -; J: TRBJ2-7; V: TRBV6-4; D: -; length: 15; DNA: TGTGCCAGCAGTGACTCCGGCAGGGTCACCTACGAGCAGTACTTC; CDR3: CASSDSGRVTYEQYF
size: -; J: TRBJ2-5; V: TRBV14; D: TRBD1; length: 16; DNA: TGTGCCAGCAGCCAAGATCCGGGACAGGGTCAAGAGACCCAGTACTTC; CDR3: CASSQDPGQGQETQYF
size: -; J: TRBJ2-7; V: TRBV7-6; D: -; length: 15; DNA: TGTGCCAGCAGCTTAGGTGCTTGGGCTAGCTACGAGCAGTACTTC; CDR3: CASSLGAWASYEQYF
size: -; J: TRBJ2-7; V: TRBV5-1; D: -; length: 11; DNA: TGCGCCAGCAGCGGGGACCGGGTGCGGTACTTC; CDR3: CASSGDRVRYF
size: -; J: TRBJ2-7; V: TRBV4-1; D: TRBD2; length: 19; DNA: TGCGCCAGCAGCCACCAGACTAGCGGGGGGGCAGGAGGGACCTACGAGCAGTACTTC; CDR3: CASSHQTSGGAGGTYEQYF
size: -; J: TRBJ2-5; V: TRBV11-1; D: -; length: 13; DNA: TGTGCCAGCAGCTTAGGGACCCAAGAGACCCAGTACTTC; CDR3: CASSLGTQETQYF